This TCR beta chain was recovered during a study of shared clonotypes between healthy human individuals. Study-wide results and caveats: Naive subsets, compared against memory subsets, generally had larger estimated richness values. Tissues were not sampled, only blood, and their repertoires likely differ.

Original processing notes: For the immunoSEQ data, sequences were junction-only without quality scores, so filtering differed. Only in-frame clones appear in the TCRdb table, and some are missing; sequencing was by immunoSEQ multiplex PCR. That table gives V, J and clone size, and the DNA gave D and trimming. The repertoire holds about 1.4 million clones, with about 96% as singletons. All the donors were Caucasian adults who lived in Nashville, Tennessee. Details on this clone: Antigen specificity is unknown.

The germline gives CDR1 SGHNT, CDR2 YYREEE (reference sequence). The ends were cut back, 4 bases at V and 0 bases at J, with 15 bases in the middle. The CDR3 has 16 residues. This receptor was identified in a man younger than 40 in good health. This sequence joins TRBV5-4 and TRBJ2-3; D gene ambiguous. Specimen: naive CD4+ T cells sorted from blood. Regarding subset: CD45RA+ positively selected. The chain's CDR3 is CASSAVRGVSTDTQYF. As DNA, the CDR3 is TGTGCCAGCAGCGCGGTCCGTGGGGTTAGCACAGATACGCAGTATTTT.